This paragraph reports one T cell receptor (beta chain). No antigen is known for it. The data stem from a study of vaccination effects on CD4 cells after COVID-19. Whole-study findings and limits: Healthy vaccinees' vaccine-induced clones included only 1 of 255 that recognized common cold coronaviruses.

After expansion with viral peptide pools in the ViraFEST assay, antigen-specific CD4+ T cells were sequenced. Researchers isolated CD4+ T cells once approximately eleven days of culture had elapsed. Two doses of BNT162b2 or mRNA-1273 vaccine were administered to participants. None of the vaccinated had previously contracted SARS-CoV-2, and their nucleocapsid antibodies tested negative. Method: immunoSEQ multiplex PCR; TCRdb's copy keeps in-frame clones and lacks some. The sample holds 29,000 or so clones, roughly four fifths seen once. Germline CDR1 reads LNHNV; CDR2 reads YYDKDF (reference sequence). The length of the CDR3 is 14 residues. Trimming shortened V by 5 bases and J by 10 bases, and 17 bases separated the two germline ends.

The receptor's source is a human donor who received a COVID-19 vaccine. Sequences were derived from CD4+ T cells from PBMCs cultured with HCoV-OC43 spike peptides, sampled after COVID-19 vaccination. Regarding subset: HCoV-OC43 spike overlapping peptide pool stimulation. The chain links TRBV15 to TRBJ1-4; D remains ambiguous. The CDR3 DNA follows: TGTGCCACCAGCTCTCCGGCTATGCGGGGAAAACTGTTTTTT. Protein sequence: CATSSPAMRGKLFF.